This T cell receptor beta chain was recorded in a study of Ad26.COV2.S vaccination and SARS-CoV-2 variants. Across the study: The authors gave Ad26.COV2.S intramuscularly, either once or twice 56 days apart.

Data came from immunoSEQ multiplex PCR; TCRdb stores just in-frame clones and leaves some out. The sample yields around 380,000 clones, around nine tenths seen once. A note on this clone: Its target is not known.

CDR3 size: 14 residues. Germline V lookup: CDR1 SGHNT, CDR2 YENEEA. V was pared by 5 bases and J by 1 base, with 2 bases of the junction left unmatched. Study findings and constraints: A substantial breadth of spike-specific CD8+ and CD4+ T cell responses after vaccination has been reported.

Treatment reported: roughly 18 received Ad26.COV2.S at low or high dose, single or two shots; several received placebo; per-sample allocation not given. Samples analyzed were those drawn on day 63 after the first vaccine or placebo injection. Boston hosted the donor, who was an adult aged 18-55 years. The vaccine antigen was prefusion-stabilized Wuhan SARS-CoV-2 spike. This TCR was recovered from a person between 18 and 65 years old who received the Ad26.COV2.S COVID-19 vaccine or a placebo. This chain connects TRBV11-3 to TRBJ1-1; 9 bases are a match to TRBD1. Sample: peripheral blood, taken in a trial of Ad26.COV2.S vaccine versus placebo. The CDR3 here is CASSGTGSNTEAFF. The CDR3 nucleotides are TGTGCCAGCAGCGGGACAGGGTCGAACACTGAAGCTTTCTTT.